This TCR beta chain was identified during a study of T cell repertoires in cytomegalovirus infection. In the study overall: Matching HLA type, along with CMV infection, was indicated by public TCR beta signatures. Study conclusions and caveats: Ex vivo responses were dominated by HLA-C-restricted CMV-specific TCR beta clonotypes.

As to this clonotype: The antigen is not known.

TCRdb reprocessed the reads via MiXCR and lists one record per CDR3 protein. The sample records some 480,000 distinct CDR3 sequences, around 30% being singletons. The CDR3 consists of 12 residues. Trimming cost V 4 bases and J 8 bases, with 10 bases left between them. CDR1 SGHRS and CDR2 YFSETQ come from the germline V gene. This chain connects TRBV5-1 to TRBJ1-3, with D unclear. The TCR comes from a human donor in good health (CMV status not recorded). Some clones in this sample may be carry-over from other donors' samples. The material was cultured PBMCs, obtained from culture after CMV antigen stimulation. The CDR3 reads CASSQNGDTIYF. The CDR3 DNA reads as TGCGCCAGCAGCCAAAACGGGGACACCATATATTTT.